Listed below are T cell receptor beta chains from one sample, sequenced in a study of Ad26.COV2.S vaccination and SARS-CoV-2 variants. Clones were read by immunoSEQ multiplex PCR, and TCRdb kept only the in-frame ones, dropping some. Of roughly 700,000 clones listed, 89% are singletons. Sequences were derived from peripheral blood, sampled in a trial of Ad26.COV2.S vaccine versus placebo. The receptors originated from a person aged 18-65 years who received the Ad26.COV2.S COVID-19 vaccine or a placebo. Each CDR3 is given with its conserved first and last residue. A D gene is named only where the DNA matches it firmly. Clone size is given for some rows only: seen once, a few or many times, or a class if the clone is expanded.

>12|TRBJ2-3|NA|NA|TRBV24-1
CATSDPWGTQYF
TGTGCCACCAGTGACCCTTGGGGGACGCAGTATTTT
>16|TRBJ2-5|NA|NA|TRBV24-1
CATSDSSGTSQETQYF
TGTGCCACCAGTGATTCGTCGGGGACAAGCCAAGAGACCCAGTACTTC
>15|TRBJ2-1|TRBD2|NA|TRBV11-2
CASSLIAGGVLEQFF
TGTGCCAGCAGCTTAATAGCGGGAGGGGTTCTGGAGCAGTTCTTC
>19|TRBJ2-1|TRBD2|NA|TRBV24-1
CATSAPRTSGFSSYNEQFF
TGTGCCACCAGTGCCCCAAGAACTAGCGGGTTTAGCTCCTACAATGAGCAGTTCTTC
>15|TRBJ1-2|NA|NA|TRBV6-5
CASSYSMNGNYGYTF
TGTGCCAGCAGTTACTCGATGAATGGGAACTATGGCTACACCTTC
>16|TRBJ2-1|NA|NA|TRBV6-4
CASSDSAGNRYNEQFF
TGTGCCAGCAGTGACTCGGCCGGAAACCGATACAATGAGCAGTTCTTC
>14|TRBJ2-5|TRBD2|NA|TRBV19
CARTSGKYQETQYF
TGTGCCAGAACCAGCGGGAAGTACCAAGAGACCCAGTACTTC
>16|TRBJ2-7|TRBD2|NA|TRBV5-1
CASSLGGLSGSYEQYF
TGCGCCAGCAGCTTGGGTGGGCTTAGCGGGAGTTACGAGCAGTACTTC
>14|TRBJ1-1|TRBD1|NA|TRBV30
CAWREQGGNTEAFF
TGTGCCTGGAGGGAACAGGGGGGGAACACTGAAGCTTTCTTT
>15|TRBJ2-3|TRBD2|NA|TRBV3-1/TRBV3-2
CASSQETSGEDTQYF
TGTGCCAGCAGCCAAGAGACTAGCGGGGAAGATACGCAGTATTTT
>15|TRBJ2-1|TRBD2|NA|TRBV6-2/TRBV6-3
CASSYPGGAPNEQFF
TGTGCCAGCAGTTACCCCGGGGGGGCCCCCAATGAGCAGTTCTTC
>11|TRBJ2-5|NA|NA|TRBV19
CASRAGETQYF
TGTGCCAGTAGGGCGGGGGAGACCCAGTACTTC
>17|TRBJ2-3|TRBD2|NA|TRBV6-2/TRBV6-3
CASSPWTSGRRTDTQYF
TGTGCCAGCAGCCCTTGGACTAGCGGGAGGCGCACAGATACGCAGTATTTT
>16|TRBJ2-7|NA|NA|TRBV12-5
CASGLSIGGTSYEQYF
TGTGCTAGTGGTTTGTCCATAGGAGGAACCTCCTACGAGCAGTACTTC
>18|TRBJ2-7|TRBD2|NA|TRBV4-2
CASSQGVAGGDFVYEQYF
TGTGCCAGCAGCCAAGGGGTAGCGGGAGGTGACTTTGTCTACGAGCAGTACTTC
>14|TRBJ2-7|TRBD1|NA|TRBV5-1
CASSLSDRVDEQYF
TGCGCCAGCAGCCTGAGTGACAGGGTGGACGAGCAGTACTTC
>11|TRBJ1-1|NA|NA|TRBV12-5
CASGFRGEAFF
TGTGCTAGTGGTTTCCGGGGGGAAGCTTTCTTT
>11|TRBJ2-1|NA|NA|TRBV2
CASGRGDEQFF
TGTGCCAGTGGTCGAGGGGATGAGCAGTTCTTC
>14|TRBJ1-1|NA|NA|TRBV7-9
CASSLSWSDTEAFF
TGTGCCAGCAGCCTCAGTTGGTCTGACACTGAAGCTTTCTTT
>14|TRBJ1-4|NA|NA|TRBV5-4
CASSPEARAEKLFF
TGTGCCAGCAGCCCGGAAGCCAGGGCGGAAAAACTGTTTTTT
>16|TRBJ1-1|NA|NA|TRBV21-1
CASSKGRGRFDTEAFF
TGTGCCAGCAGCAAAGGTAGGGGGCGCTTCGACACTGAAGCTTTCTTT
>16|TRBJ2-2|NA|NA|TRBV6-2/TRBV6-3
CASSPDSSTSTGELFF
TGTGCCAGCAGCCCTGACAGCTCGACGAGCACCGGGGAGCTGTTTTTT
>17|TRBJ2-7|NA|NA|TRBV18
CASSPILGVGVSYEQYF
TGTGCCAGCTCACCAATTCTAGGAGTGGGGGTTTCCTACGAGCAGTACTTC
>15|TRBJ2-2|NA|once|TRBV7-9
CASSLQGTNTGELFF
TGTGCCAGCAGCTTACAGGGTACGAACACCGGGGAGCTGTTTTTT
>14|TRBJ2-7|NA|NA|TRBV7-2
CASSTGLSSYEQYF
TGTGCCAGCAGCACGGGGCTTAGCTCCTACGAGCAGTACTTC
>16|TRBJ2-1|TRBD2|NA|TRBV7-9
CASSSRLAGEYNEQFF
TGTGCCAGCAGCTCCCGACTAGCGGGGGAATACAATGAGCAGTTCTTC
>15|TRBJ2-1|TRBD2|NA|TRBV3-1/TRBV3-2
CASSHSSGGAGEQFF
TGTGCCAGCAGCCACAGTAGCGGGGGGGCGGGTGAGCAGTTCTTC
>14|TRBJ1-1|NA|NA|TRBV18
CASSPPTVITEAFF
TGTGCCAGCTCACCACCGACAGTTATCACTGAAGCTTTCTTT
>12|TRBJ1-2|NA|NA|TRBV6-2/TRBV6-3
CASSNPLGGYTF
TGTGCCAGCAGTAACCCCCTGGGGGGCTACACCTTC
>11|TRBJ2-5|NA|NA|TRBV5-1
CASKSQETQYF
TGCGCCAGCAAGAGTCAAGAGACCCAGTACTTC
>11|TRBJ2-1|NA|NA|TRBV20-1
CSAGGSNEQFF
TGCAGTGCAGGGGGTTCCAATGAGCAGTTCTTC
>13|TRBJ1-5|NA|NA|TRBV20-1
CSASTGIGQPQHF
TGCAGTGCTAGTACAGGGATCGGTCAGCCCCAGCATTTT
>18|TRBJ2-1|TRBD2|NA|TRBV7-3
CASSLNPPLAGGLNEQFF
TGTGCCAGCAGCTTAAACCCGCCTCTAGCGGGGGGCCTCAATGAGCAGTTCTTC
>14|TRBJ2-2|NA|few|TRBV16
CASSQSRGTGELFF
TGTGCCAGCAGCCAATCTAGGGGGACCGGGGAGCTGTTTTTT
>13|TRBJ1-2|NA|NA|TRBV3-1/TRBV3-2
CASSQLRGVGYTF
TGTGCCAGCAGCCAATTACGAGGGGTCGGCTACACCTTC
>15|TRBJ1-5|TRBD1|NA|TRBV24-1
CATSGAGGDNQPQHF
TGTGCCACCAGTGGGGCAGGGGGTGACAATCAGCCCCAGCATTTT
>12|TRBJ1-1|NA|once|TRBV30
CACAPGSAEAFF
TGTGCCTGCGCTCCAGGGTCGGCTGAAGCTTTCTTT
>15|TRBJ1-2|NA|NA|TRBV2
CASSSLAGTAYGYTF
TGTGCCAGCAGTTCTTTAGCCGGGACCGCGTATGGCTACACCTTC
>18|TRBJ2-6|TRBD1|NA|TRBV7-8
CASSPRDRVYSGANVLTF
TGTGCCAGCAGCCCCCGGGACAGAGTTTACTCTGGGGCCAACGTCCTGACTTTC
>10|TRBJ1-6|NA|NA|TRBV20-1
CSAGEGPLHF
TGCAGTGCTGGGGAGGGACCCCTCCACTTT
>17|TRBJ2-3|TRBD1|NA|TRBV24-1
CATSGSPPDRGGDTQYF
TGTGCCACCAGTGGATCCCCCCCCGACAGGGGTGGGGATACGCAGTATTTT
>13|TRBJ1-1|TRBD1|once|TRBV23-1
CASSQGTGHRAFF
TGCGCCAGCAGTCAAGGGACAGGTCATAGAGCTTTCTTT
>12|TRBJ2-5|NA|NA|TRBV5-1
CASSLALETQYF
TGCGCCAGCAGCTTGGCCTTGGAGACCCAGTACTTC
>12|TRBJ2-7|NA|NA|TRBV11-3
CASSWDGYEQYF
TGTGCCAGCAGCTGGGACGGATACGAGCAGTACTTC
>14|TRBJ1-2|NA|NA|TRBV18
CASSPSGMNYGYTF
TGTGCCAGCTCACCCTCAGGGATGAACTATGGCTACACCTTC
>14|TRBJ1-4|TRBD1|NA|TRBV11-2
CASSMGQGNEKLFF
TGTGCCAGCAGCATGGGACAGGGTAATGAAAAACTGTTTTTT
>11|TRBJ1-2|NA|NA|TRBV7-9
CASRENYGYTF
TGTGCCAGCAGGGAGAACTATGGCTACACCTTC
>18|TRBJ2-1|TRBD2|NA|TRBV12-5
CARYLGVAGGRAYNEQFF
TGTGCTAGATACCTGGGGGTAGCGGGAGGGAGGGCCTACAATGAGCAGTTCTTC
>13|TRBJ1-2|NA|NA|TRBV6-5
CASVGVVNYGYTF
TGTGCCAGCGTTGGTGTGGTGAACTATGGCTACACCTTC
>15|TRBJ2-7|NA|NA|TRBV4-2
CASSQDGDGSYEQYF
TGTGCCAGCAGCCAAGATGGGGACGGTTCCTACGAGCAGTACTTC